This T cell receptor beta chain was sequenced during a study of blood T cells in healthy people across ages. Per germline, CDR1 SGHTA and CDR2 FQGNSA. This CDR3 comprises 15 residues. Of note for this clonotype: An end of the junction does not agree with germline; a read error may underlie this.

Combining a sample-barcoded 5' primer with a J-beta primer mix, a second PCR ran for roughly 6 to 11 cycles. TCRdb analysed the 5' RACE reads with MiXCR anew, one entry per CDR3 protein. The repertoire consists of some 1.1 million distinct CDR3 sequences, with around two fifths occurring once and the leading ten covering under 15%. Material for sequencing was blood. The chain recombines TRBV7-2 with TRBJ1-1, with D perhaps TRBD1 (6 bases). The receptor was isolated from a man younger than 35 in good health. As DNA, the CDR3 is TGTGCCGGCAGCTTAAGGGGGTCAGGTCTAGCTGAAGCTTTCTTT. This codes for CAGSLRGSGLAEAFF.